This T cell receptor beta chain is from a study of T-cell reconstitution after alpha-beta-depleted transplantation in children. This clonotype has ten or more counts. Researchers prepared the TCRbeta library using unique molecular identifiers, the study reports. TCRdb independently ran MiXCR on the PCR reads; one entry per CDR3 protein. The repertoire holds more than 90,000 distinct CDR3 sequences, about 8% seen once, with approximately 7.2% in the top ten. This specimen was PBMCs from the stem cell graft donor, taken from the stem cell graft. This receptor was identified in a human donor who donated a stem cell graft to a child with congenital amegakaryocytic thrombocytopenia.

The CDR3 region is CASSLAGSWEAFF. The CDR3, as DNA: TGTGCCAGCAGCTTAGCGGGGTCCTGGGAAGCTTTCTTT. V usage is TRBV7-9 and J usage is TRBJ1-1; D ambiguous. The CDR3 is made up of 13 amino acids. Germline V lookup: CDR1 SEHNR, CDR2 FQNEAQ (reference sequence). V lost 0 bases to trimming and J lost 8 bases, with 10 bases between them. The full variable domain, rest sourced from reference TRBV7-9 and TRBJ1-1, is DTGVSQNPRHKITKRGQNVTFRCDPISEHNRLYWYRQTLGQGPEFLTYFQNEAQLEKSRLLSDRFSAERPKGSFSTLEIQRTEQGDSAMYLCASSLAGSWEAFFGQGTRLTVV.